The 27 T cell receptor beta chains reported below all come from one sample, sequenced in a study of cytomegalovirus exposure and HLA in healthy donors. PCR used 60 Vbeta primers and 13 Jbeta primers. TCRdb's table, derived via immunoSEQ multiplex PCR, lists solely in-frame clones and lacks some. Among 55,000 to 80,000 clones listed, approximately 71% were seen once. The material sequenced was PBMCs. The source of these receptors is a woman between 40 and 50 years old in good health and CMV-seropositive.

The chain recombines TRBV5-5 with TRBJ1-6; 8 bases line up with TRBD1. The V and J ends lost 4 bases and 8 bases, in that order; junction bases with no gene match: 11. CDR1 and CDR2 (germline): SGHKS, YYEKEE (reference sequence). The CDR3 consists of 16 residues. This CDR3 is CASSPLGQVFDSPLHF. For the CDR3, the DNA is TGTGCCAGCAGCCCACTGGGACAGGTTTTTGATTCACCCCTCCACTTT.

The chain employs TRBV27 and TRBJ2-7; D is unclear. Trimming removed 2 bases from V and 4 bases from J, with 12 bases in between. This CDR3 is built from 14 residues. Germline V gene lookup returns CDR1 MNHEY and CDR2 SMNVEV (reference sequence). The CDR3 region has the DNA TGTGCCAGCAGTTTAGGATCCGGCGGATACGAGCAGTACTTC. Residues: CASSLGSGGYEQYF.

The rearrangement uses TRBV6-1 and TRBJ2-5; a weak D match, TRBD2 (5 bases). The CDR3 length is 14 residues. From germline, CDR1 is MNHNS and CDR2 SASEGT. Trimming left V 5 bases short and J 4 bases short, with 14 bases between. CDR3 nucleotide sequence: TGTGCCAGCAGTCCGGGATTCGGAGGAGAGACCCAGTACTTC. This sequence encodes CASSPGFGGETQYF.

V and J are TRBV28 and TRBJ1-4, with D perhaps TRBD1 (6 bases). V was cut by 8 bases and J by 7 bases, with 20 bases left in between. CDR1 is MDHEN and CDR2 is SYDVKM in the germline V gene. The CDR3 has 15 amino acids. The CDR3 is CASGTRGRGGEKLFF. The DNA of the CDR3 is TGTGCCAGCGGGACTAGAGGGAGGGGGGGTGAAAAACTGTTTTTT.

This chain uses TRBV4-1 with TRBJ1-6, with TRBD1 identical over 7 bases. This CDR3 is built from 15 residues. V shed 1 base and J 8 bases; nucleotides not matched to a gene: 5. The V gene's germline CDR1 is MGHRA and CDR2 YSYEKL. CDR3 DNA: TGCGCCAGCAGCCAAGGTCAGGGGGTTGATTCACCCCTCCACTTT. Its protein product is CASSQGQGVDSPLHF.

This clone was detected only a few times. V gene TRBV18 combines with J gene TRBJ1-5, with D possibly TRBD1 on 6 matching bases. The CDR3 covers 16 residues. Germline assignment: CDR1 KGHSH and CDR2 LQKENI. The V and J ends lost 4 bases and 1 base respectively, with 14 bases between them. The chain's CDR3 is CASSQGATGSNQPQHF. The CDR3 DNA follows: TGTGCCAGCTCACAAGGGGCGACAGGAAGCAATCAGCCCCAGCATTTT.

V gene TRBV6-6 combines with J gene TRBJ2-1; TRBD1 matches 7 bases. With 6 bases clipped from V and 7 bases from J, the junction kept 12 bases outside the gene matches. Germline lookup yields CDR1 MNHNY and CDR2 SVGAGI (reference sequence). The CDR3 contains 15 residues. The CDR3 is CASRKPGTDFNEQFF. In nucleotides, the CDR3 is TGTGCCAGCAGGAAACCCGGGACAGACTTTAATGAGCAGTTCTTC.

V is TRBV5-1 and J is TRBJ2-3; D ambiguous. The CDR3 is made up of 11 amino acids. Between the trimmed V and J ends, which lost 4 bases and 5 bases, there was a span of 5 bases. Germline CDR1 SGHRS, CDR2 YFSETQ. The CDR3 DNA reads TGCGCCAGCAGCGTCGGAGATACGCAGTATTTT. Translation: CASSVGDTQYF.

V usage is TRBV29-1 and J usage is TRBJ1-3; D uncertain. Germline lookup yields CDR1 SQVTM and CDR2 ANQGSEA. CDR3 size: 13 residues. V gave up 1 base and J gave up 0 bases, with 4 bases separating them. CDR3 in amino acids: CSVEGYSGNTIYF. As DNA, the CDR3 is TGCAGCGTTGAAGGCTACTCTGGAAACACCATATATTTT. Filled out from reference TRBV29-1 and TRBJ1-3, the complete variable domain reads SAVISQKPSRDICQRGTSLTIQCQVDSQVTMMFWYRQQPGQSLTLIATANQGSEATYESGFVIDKFPISRPNLTFSTLTVSNMSPEDSSIYLCSVEGYSGNTIYFGEGSWLTVV.

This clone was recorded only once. The CDR3 nucleotides read TGTGCCAGCAGTTTATCGAGGGCCCAGCCCCAGCATTTT. This encodes CASSLSRAQPQHF. V usage is TRBV27 and J usage is TRBJ1-5; D ambiguous. The V end lost 0 bases, the J end lost 7 bases, and 7 bases lay between the germline ends. CDR3 length equals 13 residues. CDR1 is MNHEY, CDR2 SMNVEV, per germline (reference sequence).

The CDR3 nucleotides read TGTGCCAGCAGCTTAAGCAGGGTCGGTCGTGAAAAACTGTTTTTT. Protein: CASSLSRVGREKLFF. The gene calls are TRBV7-9 and TRBJ1-4; a possible D gene is TRBD1 (5 bases). The CDR3 is made up of 15 amino acids. Germline values: CDR1 SEHNR, CDR2 FQNEAQ (reference sequence). V was trimmed by 2 bases and J by 7 bases, leaving 14 bases between them.

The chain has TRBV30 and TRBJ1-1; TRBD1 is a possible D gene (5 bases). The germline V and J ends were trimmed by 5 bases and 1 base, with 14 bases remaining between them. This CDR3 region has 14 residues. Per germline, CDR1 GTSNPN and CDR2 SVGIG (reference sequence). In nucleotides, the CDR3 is TGTGCCTGGGGGGCGGACCGGCGGAACACTGAAGCTTTCTTT. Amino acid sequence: CAWGADRRNTEAFF.

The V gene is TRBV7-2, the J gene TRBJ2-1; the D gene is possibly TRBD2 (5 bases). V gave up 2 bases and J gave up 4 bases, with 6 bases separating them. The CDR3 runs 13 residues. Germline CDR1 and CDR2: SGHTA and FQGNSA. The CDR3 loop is CASSLTGYNEQFF. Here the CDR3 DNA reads TGTGCCAGCAGCTTAACGGGATACAATGAGCAGTTCTTC.

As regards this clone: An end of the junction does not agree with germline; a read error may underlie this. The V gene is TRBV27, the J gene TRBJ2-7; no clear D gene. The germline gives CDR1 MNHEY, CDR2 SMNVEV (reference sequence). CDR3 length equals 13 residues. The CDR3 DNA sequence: TGTGCCAGCAGTTTCCCCCCCCCAGGCCCAATGCACTTC. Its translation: CASSFPPPGPMHF.

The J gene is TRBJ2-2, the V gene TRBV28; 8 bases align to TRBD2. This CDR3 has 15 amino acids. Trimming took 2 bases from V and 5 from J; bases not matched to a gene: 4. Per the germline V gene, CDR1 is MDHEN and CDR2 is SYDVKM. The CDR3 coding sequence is TGTGCCAGCAGTTTACTACGCGGGGGGACCGGGGAGCTGTTTTTT. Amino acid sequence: CASSLLRGGTGELFF.

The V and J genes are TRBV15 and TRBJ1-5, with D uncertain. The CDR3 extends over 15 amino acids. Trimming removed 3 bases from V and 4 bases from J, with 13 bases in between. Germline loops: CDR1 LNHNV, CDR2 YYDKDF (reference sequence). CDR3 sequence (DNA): TGTGCCACCAGCAGGGATCTTCGGGGAAATCAGCCCCAGCATTTT. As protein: CATSRDLRGNQPQHF.

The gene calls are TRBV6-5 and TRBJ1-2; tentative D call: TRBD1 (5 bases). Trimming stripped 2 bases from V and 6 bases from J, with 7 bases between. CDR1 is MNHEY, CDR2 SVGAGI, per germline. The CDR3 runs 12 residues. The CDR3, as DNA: TGTGCCAGCAGTTACAGGGGAAATGGCTACACCTTC. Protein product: CASSYRGNGYTF.

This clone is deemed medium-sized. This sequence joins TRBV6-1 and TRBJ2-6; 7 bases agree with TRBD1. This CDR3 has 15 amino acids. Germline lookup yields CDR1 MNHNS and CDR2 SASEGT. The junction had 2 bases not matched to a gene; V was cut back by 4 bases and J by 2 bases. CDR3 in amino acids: CASSGDSAGANVLTF. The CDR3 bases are TGTGCCAGCAGTGGGGACAGTGCTGGGGCCAACGTCCTGACTTTC.

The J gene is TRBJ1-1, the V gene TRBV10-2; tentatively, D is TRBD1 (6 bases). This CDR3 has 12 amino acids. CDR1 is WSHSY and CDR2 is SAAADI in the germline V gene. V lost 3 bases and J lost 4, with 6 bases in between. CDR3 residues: CASSEGGTEAFF. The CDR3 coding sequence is TGCGCCAGCAGTGAAGGGGGCACTGAAGCTTTCTTT.

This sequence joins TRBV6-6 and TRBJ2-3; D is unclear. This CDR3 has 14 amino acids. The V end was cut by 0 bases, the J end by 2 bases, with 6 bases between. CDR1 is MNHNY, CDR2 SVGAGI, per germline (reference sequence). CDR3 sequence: CASSYSRTTDTQYF. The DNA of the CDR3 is TGTGCCAGCAGTTACTCTAGAACCACAGATACGCAGTATTTT.

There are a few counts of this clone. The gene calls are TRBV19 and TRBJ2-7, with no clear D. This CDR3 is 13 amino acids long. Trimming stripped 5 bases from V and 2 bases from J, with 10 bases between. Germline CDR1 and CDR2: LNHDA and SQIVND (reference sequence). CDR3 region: CASSGVSTYEQYF. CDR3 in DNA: TGTGCCAGTAGTGGTGTTAGTACCTACGAGCAGTACTTC.

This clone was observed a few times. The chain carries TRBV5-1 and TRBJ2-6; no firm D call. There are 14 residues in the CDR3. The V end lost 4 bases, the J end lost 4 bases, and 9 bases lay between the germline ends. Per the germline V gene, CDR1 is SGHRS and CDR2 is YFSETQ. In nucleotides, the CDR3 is TGCGCCAGCAGCCTCTACGGGGGGGCCAACGTCCTGACTTTC. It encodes CASSLYGGANVLTF.

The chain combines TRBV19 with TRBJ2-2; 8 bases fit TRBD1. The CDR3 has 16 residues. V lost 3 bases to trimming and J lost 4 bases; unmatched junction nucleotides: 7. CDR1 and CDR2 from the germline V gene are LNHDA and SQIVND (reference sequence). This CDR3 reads CASSIRTGSGTGELFF. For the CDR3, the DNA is TGTGCCAGTAGTATTAGGACAGGGTCGGGCACCGGGGAGCTGTTTTTT. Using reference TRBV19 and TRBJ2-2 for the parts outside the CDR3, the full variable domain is DGGITQSPKYLFRKEGQNVTLSCEQNLNHDAMYWYRQDPGQGLRLIYYSQIVNDFQKGDIAEGYSVSREKKESFPLTVTSAQKNPTAFYLCASSIRTGSGTGELFFGEGSRLTVL.

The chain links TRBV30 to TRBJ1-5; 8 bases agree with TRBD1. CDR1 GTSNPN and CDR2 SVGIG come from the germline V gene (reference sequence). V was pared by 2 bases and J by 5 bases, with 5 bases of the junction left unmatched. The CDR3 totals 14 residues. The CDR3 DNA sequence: TGTGCCTGGAGTTGGACAGGGAAATATCAGCCCCAGCATTTT. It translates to CAWSWTGKYQPQHF. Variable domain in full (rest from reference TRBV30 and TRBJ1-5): SQTIHQWPATLVQPVGSPLSLECTVEGTSNPNLYWYRQAAGRGLQLLFYSVGIGQISSEVPQNLSASRPQDRQFILSSKKLLLSDSGFYLCAWSWTGKYQPQHFGDGTRLSIL.

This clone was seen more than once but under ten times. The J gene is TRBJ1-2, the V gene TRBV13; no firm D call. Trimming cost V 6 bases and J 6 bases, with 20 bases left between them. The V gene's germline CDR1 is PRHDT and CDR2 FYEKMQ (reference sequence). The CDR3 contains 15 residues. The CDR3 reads CASSLRVAKSDGYTF. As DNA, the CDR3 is TGTGCCAGCAGTCTTCGGGTCGCTAAATCGGATGGCTACACCTTC.

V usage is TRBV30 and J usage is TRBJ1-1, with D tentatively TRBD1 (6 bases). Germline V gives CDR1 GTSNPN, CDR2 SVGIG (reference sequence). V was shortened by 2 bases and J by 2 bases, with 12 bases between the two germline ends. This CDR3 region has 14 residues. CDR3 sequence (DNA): TGTGCCTGGAGTCCCCTCAGGGGCAACACTGAAGCTTTCTTT. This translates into CAWSPLRGNTEAFF.

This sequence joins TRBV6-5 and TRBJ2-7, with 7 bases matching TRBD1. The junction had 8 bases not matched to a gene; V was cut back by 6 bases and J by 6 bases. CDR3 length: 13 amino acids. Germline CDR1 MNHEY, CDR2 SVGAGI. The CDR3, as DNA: TGTGCCAGCAGCCAAACAGGGGTCGGCGAGCAGTACTTC. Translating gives CASSQTGVGEQYF.